The T cell receptor beta chain described here comes from a study of radiation and T cells in renal cell carcinoma. Produced via immunoSEQ multiplex PCR; TCRdb's table is partial and in-frame only. The sample has under 150,000 clones, 70% to 90% seen once. The sample's time point: blood 2 weeks post-SBRT. The treatment is: 15 Gy SBRT to primary tumor, nephrectomy 4 weeks later. V dropped 0 bases and J dropped 2 bases, with 13 bases sitting between them. The CDR3 is made up of 16 amino acids. Germline assignment: CDR1 LGHNA and CDR2 YNFKEQ. Sequences were derived from blood, sampled from a patient whose treatment included radiotherapy and nephrectomy. The sequence derives from a woman in her sixties with renal cell carcinoma. J is TRBJ2-5 and V is TRBV4-2, with TRBD2 as a possible D gene (6 bases). In nucleotides, the CDR3 is TGTGCCAGCAGCCAAGAAACGCGAGGAGGGCAAGAGACCCAGTACTTC. Its protein is CASSQETRGGQETQYF.